Presented here are 10 T cell receptor beta chains from one specimen sequenced in a study of blood T cell repertoires in COVID-19. Repertoires were generated with immunoSEQ multiplex PCR, while TCRdb's copy carries only in-frame clones and drops some. The repertoire has some 80,000 clones, more than 90% of them found once; the top ten carry about 16%. Input material: peripheral blood. The source is a woman at least 80 years old with active or convalescent COVID-19.

The rearrangement links TRBV7-9 to TRBJ1-1, with no clear D. The germline gives CDR1 SEHNR, CDR2 FQNEAQ (reference sequence). This CDR3 contains 15 residues. V was shortened by 1 base and J by 1 base, with 10 bases between the two germline ends. The CDR3 nucleotides are TGTGCCAGCAGCTTAGGTGGCGGGAGGAACACTGAAGCTTTCTTT. This encodes CASSLGGGRNTEAFF.

This clone was seen only once. V and J are TRBV7-2 and TRBJ1-5; D is undetermined. Germline CDR1 reads SGHTA; CDR2 reads FQGNSA. The CDR3 totals 12 residues. V lost 1 base and J 7 bases, leaving 5 bases between the germline ends. CDR3 in DNA: TGTGCCAGCAGCTTAGTTGGCCAGCCCCAGCATTTT. Translating it yields CASSLVGQPQHF.

This chain links TRBV5-4 with TRBJ2-3; 11 nucleotides match TRBD2. The junction had 8 bases not matched to a gene; V was cut back by 4 bases and J by 4 bases. The CDR3 is 16 residues long. The germline V gene encodes CDR1 SGHNT and CDR2 YYREEE (reference sequence). CDR3 sequence (DNA): TGTGCCAGCAGCCCGGGACTAGCGGCTGCGTCAGATACGCAGTATTTT. As protein: CASSPGLAAASDTQYF. Looking up the rest from reference TRBV5-4 and TRBJ2-3 gives the full variable domain: ETGVTQSPTHLIKTRGQQVTLRCSSQSGHNTVSWYQQALGQGPQFIFQYYREEENGRGNFPPRFSGLQFPNYSSELNVNALELDDSALYLCASSPGLAAASDTQYFGPGTRLTVL.

J is TRBJ1-1 and V is TRBV28; D might be TRBD1 (6 bases). This CDR3 is 17 amino acids long. Trimming pared 5 bases from V and 0 bases from J, leaving 19 bases between. CDR1 and CDR2 (germline): MDHEN, SYDVKM. The chain's CDR3 is CASSSNPGTPLNTEAFF. In nucleotides, the CDR3 is TGTGCCAGCAGTAGCAATCCCGGGACACCCTTGAACACTGAAGCTTTCTTT.

The chain links TRBV4-3 to TRBJ2-7; a weak D match, TRBD1 (6 bases). Per germline, CDR1 LGHNA and CDR2 YSLEER. CDR3 size: 14 residues. Trimming left V 4 bases short and J 2 bases short, with 12 bases between. CDR3 in amino acids: CASSPYEGAYEQYF. The CDR3 DNA reads as TGCGCCAGCAGCCCCTATGAGGGGGCCTACGAGCAGTACTTC.

The V and J genes are TRBV7-8 and TRBJ2-2, with D possibly matching TRBD2 (7 bases). V lost 1 base and J 4 bases, leaving 13 bases between the germline ends. Germline V lookup: CDR1 SGHVS, CDR2 FQNEAQ. This CDR3 spans 16 amino acids. The CDR3 DNA is TGTGCCAGCAGCTTAGGCGTAGGGGGGGGCACCGGGGAGCTGTTTTTT. Translation: CASSLGVGGGTGELFF.

This clone was counted once. The chain combines TRBV18 with TRBJ1-5; maybe TRBD1 (6 bases). Germline CDR1 is KGHSH and CDR2 is LQKENI. The CDR3 is 13 residues long. The V and J ends lost 4 bases and 10 bases respectively, with 14 bases between them. This CDR3 is CASSQGENGPQHF. The CDR3 DNA reads as TGTGCCAGCTCACAGGGGGAAAACGGACCCCAGCATTTT.

This clone has a single count. This rearrangement joins TRBV4-3 to TRBJ1-4; 7 positions agree with TRBD1. Trimming cost V 4 bases and J 5 bases; bases outside gene matches: 7. The CDR3 sequence is 15 residues long. Germline V lookup: CDR1 LGHNA, CDR2 YSLEER. CDR3 sequence reads: CASSLDRLYNEKLFF. CDR3 nucleotides: TGCGCCAGCAGCCTGGACAGGCTTTACAATGAAAAACTGTTTTTT.

This chain uses TRBV7-6 with TRBJ2-5, with a weak D call TRBD1 (6 bases). This CDR3 contains 16 residues. Deletions cut 2 bases from V and 3 bases from J, with 16 bases between. Per germline, CDR1 SGHVS and CDR2 FNYEAQ. The CDR3 reads CASSLNTHQGKETQYF. The CDR3 region has the DNA TGTGCCAGCAGCTTAAATACTCATCAGGGGAAAGAGACCCAGTACTTC.

The V and J genes are TRBV19 and TRBJ2-7; 8 nucleotides match TRBD2. J was trimmed by 0 bases and V by 9 bases; bases with no gene match: 4. Per the germline V gene, CDR1 is LNHDA and CDR2 is SQIVND (reference sequence). This CDR3 spans 13 amino acids. The CDR3: CASRGGTSYEQYF. In DNA, the CDR3 is TGTGCCAGCCGGGGGGGTACCTCCTACGAGCAGTACTTC.